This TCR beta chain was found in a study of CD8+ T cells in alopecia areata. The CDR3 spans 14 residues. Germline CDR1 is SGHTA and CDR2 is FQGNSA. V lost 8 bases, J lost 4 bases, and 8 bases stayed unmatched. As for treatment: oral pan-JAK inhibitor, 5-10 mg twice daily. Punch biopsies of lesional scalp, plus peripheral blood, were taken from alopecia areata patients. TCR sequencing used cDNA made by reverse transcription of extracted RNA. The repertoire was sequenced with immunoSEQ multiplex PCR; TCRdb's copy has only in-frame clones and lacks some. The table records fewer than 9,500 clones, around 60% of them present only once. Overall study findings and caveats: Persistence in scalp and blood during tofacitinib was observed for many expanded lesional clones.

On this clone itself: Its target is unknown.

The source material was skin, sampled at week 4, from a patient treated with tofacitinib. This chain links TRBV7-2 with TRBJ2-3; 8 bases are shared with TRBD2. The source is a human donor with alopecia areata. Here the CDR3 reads CASSHRREADTQYF. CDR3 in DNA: TGTGCCAGCTCTCATCGGCGGGAGGCAGATACGCAGTATTTT.